The 6 T cell receptor beta chains below come from one sample, sequenced in a study of T cell responses to AZD1222 COVID-19 vaccine. The table came from immunoSEQ multiplex PCR; TCRdb's copy has only in-frame clones and leaves some out. The repertoire consists of roughly 120,000 clones, with roughly 88% occurring once and the leading ten covering roughly 3.7%. Here the sequenced sample was peripheral blood, taken on day 0 of MenACWY control vaccination. These TCRs come from an adult in good health.

This chain links TRBV18 with TRBJ2-7; perhaps TRBD2 as D (5 bases). The CDR3 totals 15 residues. The V gene's germline CDR1 is KGHSH and CDR2 LQKENI. The germline V and J ends were trimmed by 2 bases and 7 bases, with 18 bases remaining between them. The CDR3 DNA is TGTGCCAGCTCACCAAGTAACGGGGTAAGGAGAGAGCAGTACTTC. It specifies CASSPSNGVRREQYF.

The count of this clone is one. DNA for the CDR3: TGTGCCAGCAGCCCACAGGGAACGGGCTCACCCCTCCACTTT. This gives the protein CASSPQGTGSPLHF. The chain combines TRBV14 with TRBJ1-6; TRBD1 is a possible D gene (6 bases). Trimming removed 4 bases from V and 10 bases from J, with 14 bases in between. Germline CDR1 and CDR2: SGHDN and FVKESK. The CDR3 loop spans 14 amino acids.

CDR3 residues: CASSQARMSGQGFRGYGYTF. The CDR3 coding sequence is TGCGCCAGCAGCCAAGCAAGGATGTCGGGACAGGGGTTCAGGGGCTATGGCTACACCTTC. This sequence joins TRBV4-1 and TRBJ1-2, with 10 bases lining up with TRBD1. CDR1 MGHRA and CDR2 YSYEKL come from the germline V gene. There are 20 residues in the CDR3. V dropped 1 base and J dropped 4; count of bases not matched to a gene: 18.

V is TRBV4-1 and J is TRBJ2-3; 7 bases fit TRBD2. The CDR3 spans 13 residues. Germline trimming cut 2 bases from V and 7 bases from J; bases unmatched to any gene: 3. Germline assignment: CDR1 MGHRA and CDR2 YSYEKL. CDR3 residues: CASSQRGGNTQYF. CDR3 nucleotides: TGCGCCAGCAGCCAACGGGGAGGGAATACGCAGTATTTT.

This clone was seen more than once but under ten times. The chain carries TRBV18 and TRBJ2-1; 11 bases agree with TRBD1. Per germline, CDR1 KGHSH and CDR2 LQKENI. V dropped 4 bases and J dropped 7; count of bases not matched to a gene: 9. The CDR3 length is 16 residues. The CDR3 here is CASSHAVGQGANEQFF. The CDR3 DNA reads as TGTGCCAGCTCACATGCGGTAGGACAGGGGGCAAATGAGCAGTTCTTC. Full variable domain (outside the CDR3, taken from reference TRBV18 and TRBJ2-1): NAGVMQNPRHLVRRRGQEARLRCSPMKGHSHVYWYRQLPEEGLKFMVYLQKENIIDESGMPKERFSAEFPKEGPSILRIQQVVRGDSAAYFCASSHAVGQGANEQFFGPGTRLTVL.

This chain uses TRBV6-6 with TRBJ1-4; D unclear. The CDR3 is 16 residues long. The germline gives CDR1 MNHNY, CDR2 SVGAGI (reference sequence). V was clipped by 3 bases and J by 7 bases, with 18 bases between them. In DNA, the CDR3 is TGTGCCAGCAGTTATGGCCATCACGGGGAGGGTGAAAAACTGTTTTTT. It specifies CASSYGHHGEGEKLFF.